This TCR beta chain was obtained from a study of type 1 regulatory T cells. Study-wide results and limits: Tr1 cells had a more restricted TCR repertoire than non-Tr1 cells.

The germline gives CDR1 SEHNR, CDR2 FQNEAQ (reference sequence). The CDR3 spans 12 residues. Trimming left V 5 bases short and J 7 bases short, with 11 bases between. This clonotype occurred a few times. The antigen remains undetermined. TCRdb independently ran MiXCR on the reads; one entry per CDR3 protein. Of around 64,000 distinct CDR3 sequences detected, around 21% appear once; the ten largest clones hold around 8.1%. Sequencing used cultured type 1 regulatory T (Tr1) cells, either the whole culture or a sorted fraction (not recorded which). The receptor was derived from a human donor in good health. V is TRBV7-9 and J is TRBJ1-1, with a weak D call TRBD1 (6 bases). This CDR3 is CASSPRGGEAFF. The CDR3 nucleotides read TGTGCCAGCAGCCCGCGAGGGGGTGAAGCTTTCTTT. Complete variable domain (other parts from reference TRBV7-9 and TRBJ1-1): DTGVSQNPRHKITKRGQNVTFRCDPISEHNRLYWYRQTLGQGPEFLTYFQNEAQLEKSRLLSDRFSAERPKGSFSTLEIQRTEQGDSAMYLCASSPRGGEAFFGQGTRLTVV.